These 22 T cell receptor beta chains were sequenced from one sample in a study of shared clonotypes between healthy human individuals. The assay was immunoSEQ multiplex PCR, and TCRdb's table has in-frame clones only and misses some. The profile covers fewer than 1.4 million clones, with approximately 78% appearing a single time and 0.61% taken by the ten largest. Source material: memory CD4+ T cells from PBMCs. Described subset: CD45RA-negative fraction. The receptors were gathered from a man between 18 and 29 years old in good health. Some clones in this sample may be carry-over from other donors' samples.

This chain connects TRBV7-3 to TRBJ2-1, with 8 bases identical to TRBD2. V lost 5 bases to trimming and J lost 1 base; unmatched junction nucleotides: 13. The CDR3 has 18 residues. CDR1 and CDR2 (germline): SGHTA, FQGTGA. The CDR3 spells CASSPDILSGKSYNEQFF. DNA for the CDR3: TGTGCCAGCAGCCCCGATATCCTTAGCGGGAAGTCCTACAATGAGCAGTTCTTC.

The chain carries TRBV9 and TRBJ2-3; 8 nucleotides align to TRBD2. The V segment lost 4 bases and the J segment 0 bases; nucleotides outside the gene matches: 4. The CDR3 extends over 15 amino acids. Germline V CDR1 and CDR2: SGDLS, YYNGEE. CDR3 nucleotide sequence: TGTGCCAGCAGCCCCGGGGGGGGAAGCACAGATACGCAGTATTTT. Translation: CASSPGGGSTDTQYF.

The DNA of the CDR3 is TGTGCCAGCAACCGGGACAGGGGGGCCGGGGAGCTGTTTTTT. Protein: CASNRDRGAGELFF. The chain combines TRBV6-5 with TRBJ2-2, with TRBD1 identical over 11 bases. The CDR3 runs to 14 residues. With V trimmed by 7 bases and J by 6 bases, 4 bases remained unmatched. Looked up from germline, CDR1 is MNHEY and CDR2 is SVGAGI.

In regard to this clone: Other nucleotide sequences from this sample produce the same CDR3. The chain employs TRBV14 and TRBJ1-3; D is uncertain. This CDR3 has 11 residues. CDR1 is SGHDN and CDR2 is FVKESK in the germline V gene. Trimming took 4 bases from V and 4 from J, leaving 2 bases between them. The CDR3 protein is CASSPGNTIYF. As DNA, the CDR3 is TGTGCCAGCAGCCCAGGAAACACCATATATTTT.

This clone showed up just a few times. The CDR3 sequence: CASSPTEGQFF. The CDR3 DNA sequence: TGTGCCAGCAGTCCGACAGAAGGGCAGTTCTTC. The chain combines TRBV28 with TRBJ2-1, with a tentative D call TRBD1 (5 bases). CDR1 and CDR2 (germline): MDHEN, SYDVKM. The CDR3 consists of 11 residues. The V and J ends lost 5 bases and 12 bases respectively, with 11 bases between them.

This chain uses TRBV28 with TRBJ1-4, with TRBD1 as a possible D gene (6 bases). With 5 bases removed from V and 0 bases from J, the gap between germline ends came to 10 bases. The CDR3 has 15 residues. CDR1 and CDR2 (germline): MDHEN, SYDVKM. CDR3 amino acids: CASSPDSATNEKLFF. The CDR3 DNA reads as TGTGCCAGCAGTCCGGACAGTGCAACTAATGAAAAACTGTTTTTT.

The chain is built from TRBV6-1 and TRBJ2-4; 7 bases match TRBD1. The length of the CDR3 is 20 residues. Per germline, CDR1 MNHNS and CDR2 SASEGT. Germline trimming cut 2 bases from V and 0 bases from J; bases unmatched to any gene: 16. CDR3 nucleotide sequence: TGTGCCAGCAGTGAAACCGTACAGGGGAGCTCCGATAGAGCCAAAAACATTCAGTACTTC. It specifies CASSETVQGSSDRAKNIQYF.

The CDR3 sequence is CASSPEVSGNTIYF. For the CDR3, the DNA is TGTGCCAGCTCCCCCGAGGTCTCTGGAAACACCATATATTTT. The rearrangement links TRBV18 to TRBJ1-3; D is unresolved. Germline V gives CDR1 KGHSH, CDR2 LQKENI. This CDR3 comprises 14 residues. V lost 6 bases to trimming and J lost 0 bases, with 9 bases between them.

This clone was counted only a few times. The chain employs TRBV7-9 and TRBJ1-1, with 8 bases identical to TRBD1. Germline CDR1 is SEHNR and CDR2 is FQNEAQ (reference sequence). CDR3 size: 15 residues. The V gene end was trimmed by 5 bases and the J gene end by 2 bases; junction bases not matched to a gene: 7. The CDR3 DNA follows: TGTGCCAGCAGCGCCCGACAGGGGTCTAACACTGAAGCTTTCTTT. Translating gives CASSARQGSNTEAFF.

This chain joins TRBV20-1 and TRBJ2-3; D is undetermined. CDR3 size: 11 residues. Germline CDR1 DFQATT, CDR2 SNEGSKA (reference sequence). V was trimmed by 1 base and J by 10 bases, leaving 9 bases between them. The DNA for the CDR3 is TGCAGTGCTAGAGTCAAAGAGTCGCAGTATTTT. Its protein is CSARVKESQYF.

The V and J genes are TRBV9 and TRBJ1-4, with 7 bases fitting TRBD1. The CDR3 consists of 13 residues. The V gene's germline CDR1 is SGDLS and CDR2 YYNGEE. V lost 4 bases and J lost 6; bases outside the gene matches: 3. This chain's CDR3 is CASSPRGDEKLFF. Here the CDR3 DNA reads TGTGCCAGCAGCCCCAGGGGGGATGAAAAACTGTTTTTT.

The V and J genes are TRBV7-9 and TRBJ2-1; TRBD2 aligns across 8 bases. Germline CDR1 SEHNR, CDR2 FQNEAQ (reference sequence). The ends lost 6 bases at V and 0 bases at J; junction bases unmatched: 16. The CDR3 runs 19 residues. CDR3 residues: CASSSHGGGRTTSYNEQFF. CDR3 DNA: TGTGCCAGCAGTAGCCACGGGGGGGGCCGGACTACCTCCTACAATGAGCAGTTCTTC. The full variable domain, its missing parts supplied by reference TRBV7-9 and TRBJ2-1, is DTGVSQNPRHKITKRGQNVTFRCDPISEHNRLYWYRQTLGQGPEFLTYFQNEAQLEKSRLLSDRFSAERPKGSFSTLEIQRTEQGDSAMYLCASSSHGGGRTTSYNEQFFGPGTRLTVL.

This chain uses TRBV6-5 with TRBJ2-5; 13 bases are a match to TRBD2. CDR1 is MNHEY, CDR2 SVGAGI, per germline. J lost 6 bases, V lost 7 bases, and 8 bases had no gene match. The CDR3 has 15 residues. Here the CDR3 DNA reads TGTGCCAGCACCCTACTAGCGGGAGGGCCGAAGACCCAGTACTTC. This gives the protein CASTLLAGGPKTQYF.

The V call is TRBV7-8, the J call TRBJ2-5; TRBD2 matches at 8 bases. CDR3 length: 13 residues. The ends lost 5 bases at V and 5 bases at J; junction bases unmatched: 4. Germline V lookup: CDR1 SGHVS, CDR2 FQNEAQ. In DNA form, the CDR3 reads TGTGCCAGCAGCGGCAGACTAGCGGAGACCCAGTACTTC. It codes for CASSGRLAETQYF.

V and J are TRBV7-3 and TRBJ1-1, with D hard to call. Germline assignment: CDR1 SGHTA and CDR2 FQGTGA. V lost 8 bases to trimming and J lost 1 base, with 11 bases between them. The CDR3 has 13 amino acids. CDR3 protein: CASGRQPNTEAFF. The CDR3 DNA sequence: TGTGCCAGCGGTAGGCAGCCGAACACTGAAGCTTTCTTT. The variable domain in full, completed from reference TRBV7-3 and TRBJ1-1, reads GAGVSQTPSNKVTEKGKYVELRCDPISGHTALYWYRQSLGQGPEFLIYFQGTGAADDSGLPNDRFFAVRPEGSVSTLKIQRTERGDSAVYLCASGRQPNTEAFFGQGTRLTVV.

For the CDR3, the DNA is TGTGCCAGCAGCTTGACCAGAGATGACACCGGGGAGCTGTTTTTT. This translates into CASSLTRDDTGELFF. This chain connects TRBV11-3 to TRBJ2-2; D unresolved. With 3 bases removed from V and 3 bases from J, the gap between germline ends came to 11 bases. This CDR3 comprises 15 residues. Per the germline V gene, CDR1 is SGHNT and CDR2 is YENEEA.

The CDR3 here is CASSFLGQHETQTQYF. CDR3 nucleotides: TGTGCCAGCAGCTTCCTCGGACAGCACGAGACCCAGACCCAGTACTTC. The rearrangement links TRBV11-2 to TRBJ2-5, with D possibly matching TRBD1 (6 bases). Germline-derived CDR1 and CDR2 are SGHAT and FQNNGV. CDR3 length equals 16 residues. With 3 bases removed from V and 6 bases from J, the gap between germline ends came to 20 bases.

Concerning this clone: One end of the junction does not line up with germline, which may come from a read error. The J gene is TRBJ1-2, the V gene TRBV6-1, with TRBD1 matching 8 bases. The CDR3 sequence is 11 residues long. Germline V CDR1 and CDR2: MNHNS, SASEGT. The CDR3 DNA reads as TGTGCCAGCAGTGAATTGCGGACAGGGAGCTTC. The encoded protein is CASSELRTGSF.

The chain carries TRBV7-2 and TRBJ2-3; D unclear. This CDR3 comprises 17 residues. Between the trimmed V and J ends, which lost 5 bases and 0 bases, there was a span of 18 bases. Germline V lookup: CDR1 SGHTA, CDR2 FQGNSA. The CDR3 region has the DNA TGTGCCAGCAGCCCCCCGGTGGCTGAGATTAGCACAGATACGCAGTATTTT. Its protein is CASSPPVAEISTDTQYF.

This clone was counted a single time. The chain combines TRBV2 with TRBJ1-1; 7 bases match TRBD1. From germline, CDR1 is SNHLY and CDR2 FYNNEI. CDR3 length: 16 residues. V gave up 5 bases and J gave up 2 bases; unmatched junction bases: 11. CDR3 protein: CASSFPRDSFNTEAFF. In DNA form, the CDR3 reads TGTGCCAGCAGTTTCCCTAGGGACAGTTTTAACACTGAAGCTTTCTTT.

This clone was observed once. In nucleotides, the CDR3 is TGTGCCAGCAGCAAAGGGCCCGGGCCCTTCTCCTACGAGCAGTACTTC. Translating gives CASSKGPGPFSYEQYF. This chain connects TRBV21-1 to TRBJ2-7. TRBV21-1 counts as a pseudogene. The CDR3 is 16 residues long.

The chain has TRBV5-5 and TRBJ2-7; D is tentatively TRBD1 or TRBD2 (5 bases each). The length of the CDR3 is 15 residues. Trimming took 4 bases from V and 2 from J, leaving 16 bases between them. CDR1 SGHKS and CDR2 YYEKEE come from the germline V gene (reference sequence). CDR3: CASSVQSGTTYEQYF. CDR3 coding DNA: TGTGCCAGCAGCGTACAATCCGGGACCACCTACGAGCAGTACTTC.